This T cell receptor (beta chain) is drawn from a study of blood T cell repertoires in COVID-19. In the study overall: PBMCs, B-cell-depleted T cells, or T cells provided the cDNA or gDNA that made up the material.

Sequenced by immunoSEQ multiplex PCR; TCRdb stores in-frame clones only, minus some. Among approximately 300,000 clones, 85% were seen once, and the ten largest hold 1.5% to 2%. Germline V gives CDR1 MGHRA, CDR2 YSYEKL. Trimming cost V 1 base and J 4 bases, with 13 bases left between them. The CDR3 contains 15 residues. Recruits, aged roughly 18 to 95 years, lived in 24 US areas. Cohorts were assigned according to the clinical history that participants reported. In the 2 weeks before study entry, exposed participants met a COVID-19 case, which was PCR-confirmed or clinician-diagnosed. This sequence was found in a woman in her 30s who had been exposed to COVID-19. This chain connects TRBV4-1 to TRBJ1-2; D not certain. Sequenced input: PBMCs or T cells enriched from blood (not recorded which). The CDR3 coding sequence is TGCGCCAGCAGCCAAGCTTTCCAGAATCCCTATGGCTACACCTTC. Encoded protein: CASSQAFQNPYGYTF.